This T cell receptor beta chain was identified in a study of T-cell reconstitution after alpha-beta-depleted transplantation in children. Study-level findings and limits: T-cell numbers and diversity one year post-transplant derived largely from freshly generated T cells. Some patients owed their high day-60 TCRbeta diversity to surviving recipient T cells and thymic progenitors. Approximately two months post-transplant, alpha-beta T cells reportedly originated from several hundred expanded graft clones.

Unique molecular identifiers were used to barcode this TCRbeta library. TCRdb recomputed calls from the PCR reads with MiXCR, one row per CDR3 protein. The sample holds 90,000 to 100,000 distinct CDR3 sequences, roughly a quarter seen once. The V and J ends lost 4 bases and 3 bases respectively, with 3 bases between them. Germline-derived CDR1 and CDR2 are LGHDT and YNNKEL (reference sequence). The CDR3 is 12 amino acids. To note about this clonotype: What it binds is unknown.

This TCR derives from a boy between 2 and 10 years old with acute lymphoblastic leukemia, due to receive a stem cell transplant. The sample in question was PBMCs, obtained before TCRalphabeta/CD19-depleted stem cell transplant. The gene calls are TRBV3-1 and TRBJ2-2; D gene uncertain. The CDR3 is CASSRDTGELFF. Written as DNA, the CDR3 is TGTGCCAGCAGCCGAGACACCGGGGAGCTGTTTTTT.